This TCR beta chain was sequenced in a study of T-cell memory formation after mild COVID-19. Study outcomes and limitations: Balance between CD4 and CD8 was seen in clones contracting day 15 to 85, and a CD4+ lean was seen in later expanders. Some SARS-CoV-2-responding clones were already detected in memory before infection. CM and EM subsets held most contracting CD4+ clones; EMRA held CD8+ ones.

The CDR3 is 16 residues long. Germline lookup yields CDR1 SGHTA and CDR2 FQGNSA. Turning to this clonotype: What it recognizes is unknown. At one end the junction does not follow the germline gene, possibly because of a read error.

One entry per CDR3 protein results from TCRdb running MiXCR on the 5' RACE reads. Of some 300,000 distinct CDR3 sequences listed, approximately 22% were seen once; the top ten hold 21%. The source of this sequence is a man between 18 and 29 years old who had mild COVID-19 (a few samples of this study predate the infection). Cell type and time point are not known. The gene calls are TRBV7-2 and TRBJ1-2; 12 nucleotides align to TRBD1. Material: PBMCs or a T cell subset sorted from them (not recorded which). CDR3 amino acids: CACSSLGTGGSYGYTF. CDR3 bases: TGTGCCTGCAGCTCCCTAGGGACAGGGGGCAGTTATGGCTACACCTTC.